This paragraph reports one TCR beta chain. Antigen unknown. Healthy individuals who donated bone marrow served as the donors. The data stem from a study of cytomegalovirus exposure and HLA in healthy donors. Use of 60 Vbeta and 13 Jbeta primers characterized the PCR. Using immunoSEQ multiplex PCR, the repertoire was profiled, and TCRdb retains in-frame clones only, with some absent. Found here are about 96,000 clones, under 85% of them singletons; the top ten hold 2.5% to 3%. General study points: Across donors, most TCRs were seen rarely, yet some public ones were widespread. From TCR beta sequences, most subjects' HLA-A and HLA-B alleles were reportedly predicted accurately.

V lost 6 bases, J lost 9 bases, and 21 bases lay in between. This CDR3 has 15 residues. The germline gives CDR1 ENHRY, CDR2 SYGVKD. The sample consisted of PBMCs. The source is a man younger than 40 in good health and CMV-seronegative. This chain links TRBV10-3 with TRBJ2-1; D possibly corresponds to TRBD2 (6 bases). CDR3 region: CAIRVSGLNPPEQFF. For the CDR3, the DNA is TGTGCCATCAGGGTTAGCGGACTCAACCCCCCTGAGCAGTTCTTC.